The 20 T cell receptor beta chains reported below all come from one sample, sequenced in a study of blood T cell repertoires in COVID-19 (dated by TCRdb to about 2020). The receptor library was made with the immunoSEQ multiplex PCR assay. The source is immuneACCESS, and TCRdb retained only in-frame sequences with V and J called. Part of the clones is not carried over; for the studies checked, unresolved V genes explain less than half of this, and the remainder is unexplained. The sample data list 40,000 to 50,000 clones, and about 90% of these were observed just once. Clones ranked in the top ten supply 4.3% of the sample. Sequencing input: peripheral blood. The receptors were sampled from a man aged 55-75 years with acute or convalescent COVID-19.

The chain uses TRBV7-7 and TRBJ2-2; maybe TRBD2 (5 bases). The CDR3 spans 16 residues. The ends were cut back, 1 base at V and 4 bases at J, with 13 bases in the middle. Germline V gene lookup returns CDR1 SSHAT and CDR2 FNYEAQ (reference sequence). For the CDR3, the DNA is TGTGCCAGCAGCTTAGAGGTCGGGATTGGCACCGGGGAGCTGTTTTTT. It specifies CASSLEVGIGTGELFF.

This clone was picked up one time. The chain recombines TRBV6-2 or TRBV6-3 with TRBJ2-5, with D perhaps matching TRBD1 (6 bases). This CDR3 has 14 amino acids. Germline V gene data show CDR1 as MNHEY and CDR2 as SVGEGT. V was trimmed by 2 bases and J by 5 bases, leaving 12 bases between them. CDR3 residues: CASSYGGTGETQYF. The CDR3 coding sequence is TGTGCCAGCAGTTACGGGGGAACAGGGGAGACCCAGTACTTC.

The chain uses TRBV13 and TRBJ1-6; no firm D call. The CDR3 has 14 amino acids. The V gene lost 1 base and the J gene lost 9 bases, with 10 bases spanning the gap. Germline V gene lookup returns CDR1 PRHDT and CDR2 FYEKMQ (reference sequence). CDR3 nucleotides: TGTGCCAGCAGCTTAGCAGAGACTATTTCACCCCTCCACTTT. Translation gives CASSLAETISPLHF.

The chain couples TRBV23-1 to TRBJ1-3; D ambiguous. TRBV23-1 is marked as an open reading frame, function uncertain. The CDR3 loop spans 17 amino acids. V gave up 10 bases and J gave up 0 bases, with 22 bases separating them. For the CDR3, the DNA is TGCGCCATCAGCCCATTTATATCCCCTACCTCTGGAAACACCATATATTTT. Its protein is CAISPFISPTSGNTIYF.

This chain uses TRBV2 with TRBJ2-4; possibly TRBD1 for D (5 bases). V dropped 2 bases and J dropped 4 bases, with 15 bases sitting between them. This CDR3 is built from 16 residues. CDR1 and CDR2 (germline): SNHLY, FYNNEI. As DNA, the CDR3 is TGTGCCAGCAGTGAACGGAGAAGGGGTTCAAAAAACATTCAGTACTTC. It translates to CASSERRRGSKNIQYF. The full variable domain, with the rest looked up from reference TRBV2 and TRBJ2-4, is EPEVTQTPSHQVTQMGQEVILRCVPISNHLYFYWYRQILGQKVEFLVSFYNNEISEKSEIFDDQFSVERPDGSNFTLKIRSTKLEDSAMYFCASSERRRGSKNIQYFGAGTRLSVL.

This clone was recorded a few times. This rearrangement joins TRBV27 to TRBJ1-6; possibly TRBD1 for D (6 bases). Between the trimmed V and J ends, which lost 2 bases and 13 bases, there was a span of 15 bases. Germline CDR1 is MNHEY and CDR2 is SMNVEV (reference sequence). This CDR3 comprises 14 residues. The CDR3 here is CASSLGQGTIPLHF. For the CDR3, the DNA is TGTGCCAGCAGTTTAGGGCAGGGGACAATCCCCCTCCACTTT.

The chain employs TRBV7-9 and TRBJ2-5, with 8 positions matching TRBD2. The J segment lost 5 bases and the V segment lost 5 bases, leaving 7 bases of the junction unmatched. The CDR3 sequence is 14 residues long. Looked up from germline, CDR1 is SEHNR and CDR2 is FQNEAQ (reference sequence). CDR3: CASSLNAGGETQYF. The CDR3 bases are TGTGCCAGCAGCCTGAACGCGGGGGGCGAGACCCAGTACTTC.

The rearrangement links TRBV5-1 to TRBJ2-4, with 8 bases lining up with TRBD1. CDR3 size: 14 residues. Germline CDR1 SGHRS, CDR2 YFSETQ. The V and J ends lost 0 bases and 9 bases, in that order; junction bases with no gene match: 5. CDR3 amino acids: CASSLGTGRSIQYF. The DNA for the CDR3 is TGCGCCAGCAGCTTGGGGACAGGGCGAAGCATTCAGTACTTC.

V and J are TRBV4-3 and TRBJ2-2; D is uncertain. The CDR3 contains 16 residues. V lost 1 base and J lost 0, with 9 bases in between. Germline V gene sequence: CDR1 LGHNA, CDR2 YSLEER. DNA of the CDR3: TGCGCCAGCAGCCAAGGACGGCTAGCGAACACCGGGGAGCTGTTTTTT. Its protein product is CASSQGRLANTGELFF.

The CDR3 reads CASSLTPPQTSASSYNEQFF. The CDR3 nucleotides read TGCGCCAGCAGTCTAACACCCCCCCAAACTAGCGCGAGCTCCTACAATGAGCAGTTCTTC. The chain carries TRBV23-1 and TRBJ2-1; TRBD2 matches 7 bases. TRBV23-1 counts as an open reading frame of uncertain function. J lost 0 bases, V lost 4 bases, and 18 bases had no gene match. The CDR3 contains 20 residues.

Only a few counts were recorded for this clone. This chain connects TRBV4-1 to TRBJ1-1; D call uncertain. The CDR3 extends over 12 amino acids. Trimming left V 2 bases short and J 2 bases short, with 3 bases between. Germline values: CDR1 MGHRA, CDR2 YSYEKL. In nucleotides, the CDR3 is TGCGCCAGCAGCCAACAAAACACTGAAGCTTTCTTT. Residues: CASSQQNTEAFF.

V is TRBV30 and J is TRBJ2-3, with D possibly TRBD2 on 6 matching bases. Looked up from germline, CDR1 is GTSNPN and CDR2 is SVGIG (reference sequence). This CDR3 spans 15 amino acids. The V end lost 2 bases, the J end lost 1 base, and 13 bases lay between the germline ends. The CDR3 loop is CAWSPLAVGTDTQYF. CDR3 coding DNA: TGTGCCTGGAGTCCGTTAGCGGTGGGCACAGATACGCAGTATTTT.

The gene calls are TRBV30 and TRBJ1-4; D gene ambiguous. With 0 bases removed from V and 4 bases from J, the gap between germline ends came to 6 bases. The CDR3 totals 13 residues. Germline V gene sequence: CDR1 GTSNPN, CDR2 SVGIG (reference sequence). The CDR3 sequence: CAWSVGVNEKLFF. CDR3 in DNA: TGTGCCTGGAGTGTTGGAGTTAATGAAAAACTGTTTTTT.

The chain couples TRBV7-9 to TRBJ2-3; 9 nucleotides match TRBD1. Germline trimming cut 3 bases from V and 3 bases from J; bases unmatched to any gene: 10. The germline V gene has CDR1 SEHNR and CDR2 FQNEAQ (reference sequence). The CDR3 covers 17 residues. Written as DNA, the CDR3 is TGTGCCAGCAGCTTTCCGGGACAGGGTCGAGGAACAGATACGCAGTATTTT. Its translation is CASSFPGQGRGTDTQYF.

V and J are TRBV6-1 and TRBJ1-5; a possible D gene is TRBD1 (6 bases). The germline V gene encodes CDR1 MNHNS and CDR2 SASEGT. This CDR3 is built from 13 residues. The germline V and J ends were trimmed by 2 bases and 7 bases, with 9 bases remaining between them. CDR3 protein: CASSETGKQPQHF. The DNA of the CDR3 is TGTGCCAGCAGTGAAACAGGGAAACAGCCCCAGCATTTT.

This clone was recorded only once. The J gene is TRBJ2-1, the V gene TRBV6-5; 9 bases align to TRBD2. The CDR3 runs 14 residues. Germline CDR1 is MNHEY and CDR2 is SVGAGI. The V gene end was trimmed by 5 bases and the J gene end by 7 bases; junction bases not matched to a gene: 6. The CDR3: CASSTGTSSNEQFF. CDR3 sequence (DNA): TGTGCCAGCAGTACCGGGACTAGCTCTAATGAGCAGTTCTTC.

The CDR3 nucleotides read TGTGCCAGCAGCCCCCGAAGGGGAACTGGGGCCAACGTCCTGACTTTC. It specifies CASSPRRGTGANVLTF. J is TRBJ2-6 and V is TRBV4-2; TRBD1 might be the D (5 bases). The CDR3 sequence is 16 residues long. From germline, CDR1 is LGHNA and CDR2 YNFKEQ. V was shortened by 4 bases and J by 2 bases, with 12 bases between the two germline ends.

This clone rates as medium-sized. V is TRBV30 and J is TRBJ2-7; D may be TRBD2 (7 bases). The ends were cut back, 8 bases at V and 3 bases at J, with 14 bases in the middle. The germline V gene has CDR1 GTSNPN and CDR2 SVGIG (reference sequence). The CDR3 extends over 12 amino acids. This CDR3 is CAGGGRNYEQYF. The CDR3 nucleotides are TGTGCCGGGGGGGGCAGAAACTACGAGCAGTACTTC. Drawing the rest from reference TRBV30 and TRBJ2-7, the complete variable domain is SQTIHQWPATLVQPVGSPLSLECTVEGTSNPNLYWYRQAAGRGLQLLFYSVGIGQISSEVPQNLSASRPQDRQFILSSKKLLLSDSGFYLCAGGGRNYEQYFGPGTRLTVT.

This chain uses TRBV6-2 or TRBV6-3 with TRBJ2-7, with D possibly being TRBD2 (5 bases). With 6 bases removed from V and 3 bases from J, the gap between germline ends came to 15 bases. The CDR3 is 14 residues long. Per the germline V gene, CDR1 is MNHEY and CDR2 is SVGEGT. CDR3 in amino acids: CASSPWSGYYEQYF. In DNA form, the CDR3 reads TGTGCCAGCAGCCCTTGGTCGGGATACTACGAGCAGTACTTC.

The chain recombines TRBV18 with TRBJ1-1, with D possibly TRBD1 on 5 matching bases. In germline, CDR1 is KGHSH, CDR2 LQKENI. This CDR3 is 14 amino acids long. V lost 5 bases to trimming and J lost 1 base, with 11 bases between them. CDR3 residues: CASSSGTENTEAFF. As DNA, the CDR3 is TGTGCCAGCTCAAGCGGGACGGAGAACACTGAAGCTTTCTTT.